What follows is one T cell receptor beta chain and its context. The antigen remains unidentified. The sample comes from a study of shared clonotypes between healthy human individuals. Points from the study as a whole: Clonotype sharing among donors was expected to depend on sequencing depth.

Trimming cost V 0 bases and J 4 bases, with 19 bases left between them. CDR3 length: 17 amino acids. The germline V gene encodes CDR1 ENHRY and CDR2 SYGVKD. DNA at 150 to 200 ng, some 31,000 T cell genomes, went into sorted-subset replicate PCRs. TCRdb keeps only in-frame clones here, not all; method: immunoSEQ multiplex PCR. The data show under 1 million clones, about 96% seen once. The naive CD8 subset, CD45RO-negative cells positively selected for CCR7, excluded terminally differentiated effector memory CD45RA+ cells. Input material: naive CD8+ T cells sorted from blood. The receptor's source is a man aged 30 to 45 in good health. The chain joins TRBV10-3 to TRBJ2-7; D may match TRBD1 or TRBD2 (5 bases each). The CDR3, as DNA: TGTGCCATCAGTGAGTCCGGGGCGAGGGCGGTAGGTTACGAGCAGTACTTC. It translates to CAISESGARAVGYEQYF.